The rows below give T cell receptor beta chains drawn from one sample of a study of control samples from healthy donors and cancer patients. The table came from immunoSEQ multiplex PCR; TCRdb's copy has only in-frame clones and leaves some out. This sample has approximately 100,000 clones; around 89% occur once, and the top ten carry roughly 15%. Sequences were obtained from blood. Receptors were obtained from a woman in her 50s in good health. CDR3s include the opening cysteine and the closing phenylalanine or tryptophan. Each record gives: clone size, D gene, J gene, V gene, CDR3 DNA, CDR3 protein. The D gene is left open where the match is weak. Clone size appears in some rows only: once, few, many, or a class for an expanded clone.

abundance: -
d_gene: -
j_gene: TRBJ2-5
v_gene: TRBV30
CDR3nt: TGTGCCTGGGGGACTGGAGAGACCCAGTACTTC
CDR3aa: CAWGTGETQYF

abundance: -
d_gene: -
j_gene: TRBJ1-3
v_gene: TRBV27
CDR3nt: TGTGCCAGCAGTTCCCGGGCCTTGTCTGGAAACACCATATATTTT
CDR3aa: CASSSRALSGNTIYF

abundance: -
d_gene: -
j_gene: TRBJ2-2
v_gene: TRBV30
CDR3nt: TGTGCCTGGGAAGCAGGGGTCCCCGGGGAGCTGTTTTTT
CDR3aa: CAWEAGVPGELFF

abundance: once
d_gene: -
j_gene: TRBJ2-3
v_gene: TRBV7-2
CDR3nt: TGTGCCAGCAGCATCGGACTCCCCGATACGCAGTATTTT
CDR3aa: CASSIGLPDTQYF

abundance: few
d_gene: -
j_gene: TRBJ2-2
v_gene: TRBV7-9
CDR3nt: TGTGCCAGCAGCAAAGGGGTAAATCCAGCTAACGCCGGGGAGCTGTTTTTT
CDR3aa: CASSKGVNPANAGELFF

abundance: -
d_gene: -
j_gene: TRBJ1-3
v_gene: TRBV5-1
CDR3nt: TGCGCCAGCAGCTTGGATGACAGGACCTCTGGAAACACCATATATTTT
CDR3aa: CASSLDDRTSGNTIYF

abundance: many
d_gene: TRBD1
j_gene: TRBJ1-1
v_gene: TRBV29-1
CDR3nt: TGCAGCGTATTGGGGACAGGGCGCACTGAAGCTTTCTTT
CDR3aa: CSVLGTGRTEAFF

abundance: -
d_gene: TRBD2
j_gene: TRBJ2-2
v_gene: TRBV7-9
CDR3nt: TGTGCCAGCAGCTTGAGGCTAGCGGTGAACACCGGGGAGCTGTTTTTT
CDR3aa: CASSLRLAVNTGELFF

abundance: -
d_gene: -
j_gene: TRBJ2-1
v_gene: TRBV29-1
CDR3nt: TGCAGCGTTGAAGGTAGAAAATACAATGAGCAGTTCTTC
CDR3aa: CSVEGRKYNEQFF

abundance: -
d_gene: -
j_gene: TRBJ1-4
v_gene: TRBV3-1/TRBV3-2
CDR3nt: TGTGCCAGCAGCCAAGAAGAAGCGCACTTAGGGGAAAAACTGTTTTTT
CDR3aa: CASSQEEAHLGEKLFF

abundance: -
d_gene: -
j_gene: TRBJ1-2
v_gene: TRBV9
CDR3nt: TGTGCCAGCAGCGTAGCAAGGGGGGCGTATGGCTACACCTTC
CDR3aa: CASSVARGAYGYTF

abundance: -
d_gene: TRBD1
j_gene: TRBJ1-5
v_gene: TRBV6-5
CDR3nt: TGTGCCAGCAGCTGGACAGGGGGGTATCAGCCCCAGCATTTT
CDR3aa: CASSWTGGYQPQHF

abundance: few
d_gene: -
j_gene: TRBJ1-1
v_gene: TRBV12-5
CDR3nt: TGTGCTAGTGGTTTGGTCAAGGAAGCTTTCTTT
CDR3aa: CASGLVKEAFF

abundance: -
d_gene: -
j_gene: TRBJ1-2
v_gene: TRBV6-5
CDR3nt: TGTGCCAGCAGTTACGACCTAACAGCTAACTATGGCTACACCTTC
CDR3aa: CASSYDLTANYGYTF

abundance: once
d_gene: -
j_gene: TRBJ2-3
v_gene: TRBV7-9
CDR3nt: TGTGCCAGCAGCTCAGGGAGAGATGGCAGCTTGAGGGCAGATACGCAGTATTTT
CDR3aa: CASSSGRDGSLRADTQYF

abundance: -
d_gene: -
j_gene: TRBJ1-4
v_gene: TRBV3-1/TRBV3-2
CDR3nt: TGTGCCAGCAGCCAAGGATGGGGAGGGATTGGTGAAAAACTGTTTTTT
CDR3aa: CASSQGWGGIGEKLFF

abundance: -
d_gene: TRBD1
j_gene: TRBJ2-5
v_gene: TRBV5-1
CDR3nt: TGCGCCAGCAGCTTTCAGGGACAGGGGGGACCAGCGGAGACCCAGTACTTC
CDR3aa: CASSFQGQGGPAETQYF

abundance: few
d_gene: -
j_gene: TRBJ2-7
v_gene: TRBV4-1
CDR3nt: TGCGCCAGCAGTCGTTTTGACTACGAGCAGTACTTC
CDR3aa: CASSRFDYEQYF

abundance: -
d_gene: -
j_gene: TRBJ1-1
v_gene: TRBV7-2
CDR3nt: TGTGCCAGCAGCTTAGTCGGCGGGTCCACTGAAGCTTTCTTT
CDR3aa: CASSLVGGSTEAFF

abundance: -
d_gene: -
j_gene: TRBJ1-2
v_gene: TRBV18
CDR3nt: TGTGCCAGCTCACCGTGGACAGCTGATGGCTACACCTTC
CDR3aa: CASSPWTADGYTF

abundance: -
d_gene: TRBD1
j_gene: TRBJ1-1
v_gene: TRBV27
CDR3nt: TGTGCCAGCAGTACAATCTACAGGGGGTCGAACACTGAAGCTTTCTTT
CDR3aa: CASSTIYRGSNTEAFF

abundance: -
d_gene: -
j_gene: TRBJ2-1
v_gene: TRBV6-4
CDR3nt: TGTGCCAGCAGTGATTCTCTCTACAATGAGCAGTTCTTC
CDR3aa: CASSDSLYNEQFF

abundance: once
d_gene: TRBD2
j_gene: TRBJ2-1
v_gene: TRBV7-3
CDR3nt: TGTGCCAGCAGCTTACGGGCTAGCGGGAGCCCTACGACCAATGAGCAGTTCTTC
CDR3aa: CASSLRASGSPTTNEQFF

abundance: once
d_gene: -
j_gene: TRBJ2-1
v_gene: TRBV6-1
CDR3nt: TGTGCCAGCAGTGAGGCACAGTTCTACAATGAGCAGTTCTTC
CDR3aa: CASSEAQFYNEQFF

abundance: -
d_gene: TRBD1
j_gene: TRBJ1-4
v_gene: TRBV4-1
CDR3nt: TGCGCCAGCAGCCAAAGAGGGGGGACAGGAGTTGAAAAACTGTTTTTT
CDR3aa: CASSQRGGTGVEKLFF